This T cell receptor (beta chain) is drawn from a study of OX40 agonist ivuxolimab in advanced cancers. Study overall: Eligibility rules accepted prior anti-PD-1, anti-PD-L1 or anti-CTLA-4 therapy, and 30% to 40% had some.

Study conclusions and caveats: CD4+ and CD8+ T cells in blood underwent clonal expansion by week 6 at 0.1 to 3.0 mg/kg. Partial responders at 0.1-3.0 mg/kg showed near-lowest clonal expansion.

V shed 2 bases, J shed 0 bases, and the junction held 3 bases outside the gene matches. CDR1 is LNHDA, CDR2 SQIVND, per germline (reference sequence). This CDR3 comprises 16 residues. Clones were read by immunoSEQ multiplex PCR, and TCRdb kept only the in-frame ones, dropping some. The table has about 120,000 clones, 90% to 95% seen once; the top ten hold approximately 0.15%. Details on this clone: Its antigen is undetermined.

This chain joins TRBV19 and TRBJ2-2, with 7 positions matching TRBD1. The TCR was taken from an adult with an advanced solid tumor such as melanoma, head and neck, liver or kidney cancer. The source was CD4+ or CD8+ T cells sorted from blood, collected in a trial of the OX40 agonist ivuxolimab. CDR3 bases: TGTGCCAGTAGTATACGAACAGGGGCGAACACCGGGGAGCTGTTTTTT. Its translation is CASSIRTGANTGELFF.